This T cell receptor (beta chain) was retrieved from a study of cytotoxic CD8 clonotypes in ibrutinib-treated CLL. About the research overall: After a median of 68 months, roughly 15 patients stayed remitted and some twelve progressed; responses had been partial in approximately 24 and complete in 2. Response samples came after a median roughly twelve months of treatment, range 6 to 36.

Germline-derived CDR1 and CDR2 are KGHSH and LQKENI. CDR3 length equals 17 residues. Unmatched junction bases numbered 10, after V lost 5 bases and J lost 0 bases. Method: immunoSEQ multiplex PCR; TCRdb's copy keeps in-frame clones and lacks some. The data contain 150,000 to 250,000 clones, 72% of them singletons. Specimen: PBMCs, collected after 24 months of ibrutinib treatment. This TCR was sampled from a human donor with chronic lymphocytic leukemia. The chain is built from TRBV18 and TRBJ1-3; 7 bases align to TRBD1. The CDR3 spells CASSMIRDRSSGNTIYF. In DNA form, the CDR3 reads TGTGCCAGCTCAATGATCCGGGACAGAAGCTCTGGAAACACCATATATTTT.